This TCR beta chain was recorded in a study of CD8 T cell repertoires and HIV-1 epitope variants. Study as a whole: Controls were a CMV, EBV and flu peptide pool, Ebola AY9 negative control, and no-peptide well. Enriched T cells were co-cultured with equal numbers of autologous T cell-negative antigen-presenting cells.

Germline CDR1 reads MDHEN; CDR2 reads SYDVKM. V lost 5 bases and J 4 bases, leaving 18 bases between the germline ends. The CDR3 runs 15 residues. Regarding this clone: Antigen specificity is unknown.

Survey-depth immunoSEQ sequencing covered TCR beta CDR3 regions. Sequencing was performed with immunoSEQ multiplex PCR; in TCRdb, only in-frame clones are kept and a portion is missing. Of 3,000 to 3,500 clones in the sample, 55% to 75% are singletons; the top ten hold roughly 45%. Study-wide results and caveats: Of about 10 antigen-specific beta clonotypes, five to seven appeared to cross-react with escape variants.

V gene TRBV28 combines with J gene TRBJ2-7; D not certain. This clonotype was obtained from a male donor with HIV. The sequenced material came from cultured CD8+ T cells derived from PBMCs. CDR3: CASSTEDLGVYEQYF. The CDR3 DNA sequence: TGTGCCAGCAGTACCGAGGACCTGGGCGTTTACGAGCAGTACTTC.